The 32 T cell receptor beta chains listed next were all sequenced from one sample in a study of cytomegalovirus exposure and HLA in healthy donors. It was with 60 Vbeta and 13 Jbeta primers that the PCR ran. The table came from immunoSEQ multiplex PCR; TCRdb's copy has only in-frame clones and leaves some out. The sample shows approximately 190,000 clones, 65% to 85% of them seen only once. Material for sequencing was PBMCs. These receptors were collected from a middle-aged man in good health and CMV-seropositive.

The V and J genes are TRBV18 and TRBJ1-5; no reliable D call. The CDR3 loop spans 14 amino acids. Germline V gene sequence: CDR1 KGHSH, CDR2 LQKENI. Trimming removed 5 bases at V and 2 bases at J, with 10 bases between. CDR3 residues: CASSSGVGNQPQHF. CDR3 DNA sequence: TGTGCCAGCTCATCCGGGGTGGGCAATCAGCCCCAGCATTTT.

The chain employs TRBV5-6 and TRBJ1-2, with D unresolved. The germline V and J ends were trimmed by 3 bases and 2 bases, with 11 bases remaining between them. This CDR3 spans 14 amino acids. Germline V lookup: CDR1 SGHDT, CDR2 YYEEEE. CDR3 amino acids: CASSSAGSNYGYTF. DNA for the CDR3: TGTGCCAGCAGCTCTGCAGGCTCAAACTATGGCTACACCTTC.

As DNA, the CDR3 is TGTGCTAGTAAACCCCTGTGTGCAGAACAAGAGACCCAGTACTTC. Amino acids: CASKPLCAEQETQYF. The chain carries TRBV12-5 and TRBJ2-5; D is ambiguous. The CDR3 consists of 15 residues. The V end lost 8 bases, the J end lost 2 bases, and 18 bases lay between the germline ends. CDR1 is LGHNT, CDR2 FRNRAP, per germline.

The gene calls are TRBV28 and TRBJ2-7; D is unresolved. The germline V gene has CDR1 MDHEN and CDR2 SYDVKM. Trimming took off 4 bases at V and 0 bases at J, with 4 bases between the two ends. This CDR3 has 12 residues. This CDR3 is CASSSYSYEQYF. CDR3 DNA: TGTGCCAGCAGTTCCTACTCCTACGAGCAGTACTTC.

The J gene is TRBJ2-5, the V gene TRBV5-5, with D perhaps matching TRBD2 (6 bases). CDR3 length: 14 residues. V shed 1 base and J shed 9 bases, with 16 bases lying between them. CDR1 is SGHKS, CDR2 YYEKEE, per germline (reference sequence). The CDR3 DNA reads as TGTGCCAGCAGCTTGATAGCGGCGGCCGAGGCCCAGTACTTC. It translates to CASSLIAAAEAQYF.

The chain uses TRBV7-2 and TRBJ2-3, with TRBD2 as a possible D gene (6 bases). Trimming cost V 5 bases and J 2 bases, with 14 bases left between them. CDR1 and CDR2 from the germline V gene are SGHTA and FQGNSA. The CDR3 consists of 15 residues. CDR3 sequence: CASSPGTPPTDTQYF. Written as DNA, the CDR3 is TGTGCCAGCAGCCCCGGGACTCCCCCCACAGATACGCAGTATTTT.

The chain uses TRBV5-1 and TRBJ2-7, with 9 positions matching TRBD1. Trimming took 0 bases from V and 7 from J; bases not matched to a gene: 8. Germline CDR1 reads SGHRS; CDR2 reads YFSETQ. This CDR3 has 15 amino acids. This chain's CDR3 is CASSLVGQGRWEQYF. Written as DNA, the CDR3 is TGCGCCAGCAGCTTGGTCGGACAGGGGCGATGGGAGCAGTACTTC. The full variable domain, its missing parts supplied by reference TRBV5-1 and TRBJ2-7, is KAGVTQTPRYLIKTRGQQVTLSCSPISGHRSVSWYQQTPGQGLQFLFEYFSETQRNKGNFPGRFSGRQFSNSRSEMNVSTLELGDSALYLCASSLVGQGRWEQYFGPGTRLTVT.

On this clone itself: One end of the junction fails to match germline, which may point to a read error. The gene calls are TRBV6-6 and TRBJ2-7; maybe TRBD1 (6 bases). The CDR3 totals 15 residues. Germline V gene data show CDR1 as MNHNY and CDR2 as SVGAGI (reference sequence). CDR3 loop: CASSYSHRALSELYF. The CDR3 nucleotides are TGTGCCAGCAGTTACTCCCACAGGGCCCTCTCGGAGCTGTACTTC.

There are a few counts of this clone. The rearrangement links TRBV15 to TRBJ2-6; tentative D call: TRBD1 (5 bases). The germline CDR1 and CDR2 sequences are LNHNV and YYDKDF (reference sequence). The CDR3 is 15 residues long. V was clipped by 3 bases and J by 1 base, with 7 bases between them. The CDR3 nucleotides read TGTGCCACCAGCAGCAGGGATTCTGGGGCCAACGTCCTGACTTTC. It yields the protein CATSSRDSGANVLTF.

The chain combines TRBV5-4 with TRBJ1-1; 8 bases fit TRBD1. This CDR3 is built from 15 residues. V gave up 4 bases and J gave up 1 base; unmatched junction bases: 6. Germline V CDR1 and CDR2: SGHNT, YYREEE (reference sequence). CDR3: CASSRPTGENTEAFF. CDR3 sequence (DNA): TGTGCCAGCAGCAGACCGACAGGGGAGAACACTGAAGCTTTCTTT.

The chain has TRBV10-2 and TRBJ2-1; 11 bases line up with TRBD2. The trim removed 2 bases at V and 8 bases at J, leaving 5 bases unmatched. CDR1 and CDR2 from the germline V gene are WSHSY and SAAADI. The CDR3 consists of 15 residues. CDR3 region: CASSEVLAGADEQFF. The CDR3 DNA is TGCGCCAGCAGTGAGGTACTAGCGGGAGCCGATGAGCAGTTCTTC.

This chain links TRBV27 with TRBJ2-7; 14 bases align to TRBD2. V lost 5 bases, J lost 7 bases, and 7 bases stayed unmatched. Germline CDR1 reads MNHEY; CDR2 reads SMNVEV (reference sequence). The CDR3 runs 15 residues. CDR3 DNA sequence: TGTGCCAGCAGTAGGGGGACTAGCGGGAGTGAAGAGCAGTACTTC. It is translated as CASSRGTSGSEEQYF.

The rearrangement joins TRBV29-1 to TRBJ2-2; D may be TRBD1 (6 bases). CDR1 and CDR2 from the germline V gene are SQVTM and ANQGSEA. V shed 5 bases and J shed 4 bases, with 11 bases lying between them. This CDR3 region has 13 residues. This CDR3 reads CSVHRGGTGELFF. The CDR3 nucleotides read TGCAGCGTTCATCGAGGGGGCACCGGGGAGCTGTTTTTT.

The chain has TRBV4-3 and TRBJ2-5; a possible D gene is TRBD1 (5 bases). With 1 base removed from V and 5 bases from J, the gap between germline ends came to 8 bases. The CDR3 runs to 13 residues. Per germline, CDR1 LGHNA and CDR2 YSLEER. The CDR3, as DNA: TGCGCCAGCAGCCAAGTCCCAGGGGAGACCCAGTACTTC. The encoded protein is CASSQVPGETQYF.

The chain uses TRBV5-1 and TRBJ2-5; 10 bases fit TRBD1. V dropped 3 bases and J dropped 1; count of bases not matched to a gene: 3. The CDR3 sequence is 15 residues long. Germline loops: CDR1 SGHRS, CDR2 YFSETQ. CDR3 region: CASSSRQGAQETQYF. Written as DNA, the CDR3 is TGCGCCAGCAGCTCCAGACAGGGGGCCCAAGAGACCCAGTACTTC.

This chain connects TRBV5-4 to TRBJ1-1; D gene unclear. The germline V and J ends were trimmed by 6 bases and 1 base, with 13 bases remaining between them. CDR3 length: 14 residues. From germline, CDR1 is SGHNT and CDR2 YYREEE (reference sequence). CDR3 nucleotides: TGTGCCAGCACCAAACGGGGTGGGAACACTGAAGCTTTCTTT. The encoded protein is CASTKRGGNTEAFF.

The chain carries TRBV7-3 and TRBJ2-2, with TRBD2 identical over 8 bases. Trimming took 3 bases from V and 4 from J; bases not matched to a gene: 7. The CDR3 extends over 16 amino acids. CDR1 and CDR2 from the germline V gene are SGHTA and FQGTGA. The CDR3 sequence is CASSLAGGAGTGELFF. In nucleotides, the CDR3 is TGTGCCAGCAGCTTGGCGGGGGGAGCGGGCACCGGGGAGCTGTTTTTT.

This sequence joins TRBV27 and TRBJ2-6; 7 bases map to TRBD1. The CDR3 is 18 amino acids. V lost 1 base, J lost 4 bases, and 10 bases stayed unmatched. Germline V lookup: CDR1 MNHEY, CDR2 SMNVEV (reference sequence). The CDR3 bases are TGTGCCAGCAGTTTATTCGCCAAGGGGGCGAGGGGGGCCAACGTCCTGACTTTC. Its protein is CASSLFAKGARGANVLTF.

V is TRBV28 and J is TRBJ2-3; 8 positions match TRBD1. Germline V lookup: CDR1 MDHEN, CDR2 SYDVKM. The CDR3 loop spans 15 amino acids. V dropped 6 bases and J dropped 0; count of bases not matched to a gene: 5. DNA for the CDR3: TGTGCCAGCAGCGACAGGGGCCCCAGCACAGATACGCAGTATTTT. This codes for CASSDRGPSTDTQYF.

The gene calls are TRBV9 and TRBJ2-5, with TRBD2 identical over 13 bases. CDR1 is SGDLS and CDR2 is YYNGEE in the germline V gene. The length of the CDR3 is 15 residues. V lost 4 bases and J lost 5; bases outside the gene matches: 5. For the CDR3, the DNA is TGTGCCAGCAGCTCCGGACTAGCGGGAGTGGAGACCCAGTACTTC. Encoded protein: CASSSGLAGVETQYF.

The chain carries TRBV9 and TRBJ2-7; 10 bases match TRBD1. CDR1 and CDR2 from the germline V gene are SGDLS and YYNGEE. The CDR3 extends over 17 amino acids. Losses at the gene ends were 4 bases for V and 6 bases for J; bases not matched to a gene: 16. The CDR3 here is CASSLRDRGTVRAEQYF. In DNA form, the CDR3 reads TGTGCCAGCAGCCTAAGGGACAGGGGAACGGTTCGGGCCGAGCAGTACTTC.

V is TRBV7-9 and J is TRBJ2-1; 8 bases match TRBD1. J gave up 7 bases and V 5 bases, and 10 bases lay outside the gene matches. The CDR3 spans 15 residues. Per germline, CDR1 SEHNR and CDR2 FQNEAQ (reference sequence). The CDR3 DNA reads TGTGCCAGCAGCCCATCAGGGGGCGCCTCGAATGAGCAGTTCTTC. Encoded protein: CASSPSGGASNEQFF.

V and J are TRBV28 and TRBJ1-4, with no clear D. In germline, CDR1 is MDHEN, CDR2 SYDVKM. The CDR3 length is 14 residues. The V end was cut by 5 bases, the J end by 8 bases, with 15 bases between. The CDR3 loop is CASSMRNLREKLFF. In DNA, the CDR3 is TGTGCCAGCAGTATGCGAAACTTGAGGGAAAAACTGTTTTTT.

This chain uses TRBV18 with TRBJ2-7; tentatively, D is TRBD1 (6 bases). V lost 3 bases to trimming and J lost 5 bases, with 11 bases between them. Germline assignment: CDR1 KGHSH and CDR2 LQKENI. The CDR3 sequence is 13 residues long. This CDR3 is CASSPHSGDEQYF. The CDR3 DNA reads as TGTGCCAGCTCACCGCACTCAGGGGACGAGCAGTACTTC.

This clone was observed a handful of times. This rearrangement joins TRBV5-6 to TRBJ1-1; a possible D gene is TRBD1 (5 bases). In germline, CDR1 is SGHDT, CDR2 YYEEEE. This CDR3 contains 13 residues. Trimming stripped 0 bases from V and 10 bases from J, with 13 bases between. CDR3 bases: TGTGCCAGCAGCTTGGCATCGGGGGGAGGAGCTTTCTTT. This translates into CASSLASGGGAFF.

The V call is TRBV19, the J call TRBJ1-1; D possibly corresponds to TRBD1 (5 bases). The CDR3 is 14 amino acids. The germline gives CDR1 LNHDA, CDR2 SQIVND (reference sequence). Trimming cost V 2 bases and J 4 bases, with 11 bases left between them. CDR3 nucleotide sequence: TGTGCCAGTAGTATAAGGGCAGGGTCCACTGAAGCTTTCTTT. It yields the protein CASSIRAGSTEAFF.

This chain's CDR3 is CASSSGLRGPNEKLFF. CDR3 DNA sequence: TGTGCCAGCAGCTCCGGGCTCCGAGGGCCAAATGAAAAACTGTTTTTT. V gene TRBV7-8 combines with J gene TRBJ1-4; D gene ambiguous. The V gene's germline CDR1 is SGHVS and CDR2 FQNEAQ. V dropped 4 bases and J dropped 5 bases, with 17 bases sitting between them. This CDR3 region has 16 residues.

CDR3 sequence: CSVEDGGYGETQYF. The CDR3 region has the DNA TGCAGCGTTGAAGATGGAGGTTATGGAGAGACCCAGTACTTC. This sequence joins TRBV29-1 and TRBJ2-5; a possible D gene is TRBD2 (5 bases). Germline-derived CDR1 and CDR2 are SQVTM and ANQGSEA. The CDR3 has 14 residues. V dropped 0 bases and J dropped 4 bases, with 12 bases sitting between them.

The J gene is TRBJ2-4, the V gene TRBV7-9; 7 bases map to TRBD1. In germline, CDR1 is SEHNR, CDR2 FQNEAQ (reference sequence). V trimming: 5 bases; J trimming: 12 bases; junction bases outside the gene matches: 16. The CDR3 has 15 residues. As DNA, the CDR3 is TGTGCCAGCAGCGGGTTTGTTAGTGAACGGGACAGTCAGTACTTC. Translation: CASSGFVSERDSQYF.

The chain combines TRBV6-6 with TRBJ1-5; maybe TRBD1 (6 bases). The V and J ends lost 6 bases and 4 bases respectively, with 13 bases between them. Germline CDR1 and CDR2: MNHNY and SVGAGI (reference sequence). This CDR3 region has 14 residues. The CDR3, as DNA: TGTGCCAGCAGCTATACAGGGCTGAATCAGCCCCAGCATTTT. Protein product: CASSYTGLNQPQHF.

The chain carries TRBV6-5 and TRBJ1-2, with TRBD1 matching 7 bases. V shed 5 bases and J 5 bases; nucleotides not matched to a gene: 11. Germline V gene lookup returns CDR1 MNHEY and CDR2 SVGAGI. CDR3 length: 15 amino acids. CDR3 region: CASSTRQGLLYGYTF. The CDR3 bases are TGTGCCAGCAGTACAAGACAGGGACTGCTGTATGGCTACACCTTC.

This chain links TRBV11-2 with TRBJ2-2, with D perhaps TRBD1 (6 bases). Deletions cut 4 bases from V and 5 bases from J, with 8 bases between. This CDR3 spans 13 amino acids. Germline V gene data show CDR1 as SGHAT and CDR2 as FQNNGV. The CDR3 protein is CASSWQGTGELFF. DNA of the CDR3: TGTGCCAGCAGCTGGCAGGGGACCGGGGAGCTGTTTTTT.